This T cell receptor (beta chain) comes out of a study of blood T cells in healthy people across ages. In terms of origin and age, donors were healthy Caucasian individuals from Russia aged roughly 6 to 95. After removal of 0 bases from V and 3 bases from J, the junction contained 11 bases not matched to a gene. Per the germline V gene, CDR1 is LGHNA and CDR2 is YSLEER. The CDR3 covers 19 residues. About this clonotype: Its antigen is unidentified.

Study findings and constraints: In older individuals, TCR beta diversity per million T cells was lower, falling roughly linearly with age. Correlation between TCR beta diversity and naive T cell percentage was strong.

A sample-barcoded 5' primer and a J-beta primer mix were used in a second PCR of roughly 7 to 11 cycles. In TCRdb, the 5' RACE reads were re-called with MiXCR into one record per CDR3 protein. Of approximately 1,700,000 distinct CDR3 sequences in the sample, roughly two fifths are singletons; the top ten hold about 21%. The sample comprised blood. The V gene is TRBV4-3, the J gene TRBJ2-5, with 12 bases identical to TRBD2. The TCR comes from a human donor in good health. The CDR3 spells CASSQDRRRTSGVEETQYF. The DNA for the CDR3 is TGCGCCAGCAGCCAAGATCGTAGGAGGACTAGCGGGGTCGAAGAGACCCAGTACTTC.